These 26 T cell receptor beta chains originate from one sample sequenced in a study of blood T cell repertoires in COVID-19. Sequencing was performed with immunoSEQ multiplex PCR; in TCRdb, only in-frame clones are kept and a portion is missing. The table shows approximately 150,000 clones, with approximately 91% occurring only once. Sequenced material: peripheral blood. The receptors were gathered from a man aged 18 to 35 with COVID-19, enrolled during active disease.

V gene TRBV7-2 combines with J gene TRBJ2-2; TRBD1 is a possible D gene (6 bases). The V end lost 5 bases, the J end lost 5 bases, and 21 bases lay between the germline ends. The CDR3 contains 17 residues. Germline V CDR1 and CDR2: SGHTA, FQGNSA. CDR3 amino acids: CASSLRATGLITGELFF. CDR3 bases: TGTGCCAGCAGCCTACGAGCCACAGGGTTAATTACCGGGGAGCTGTTTTTT.

The V call is TRBV4-1, the J call TRBJ1-1; TRBD1 might be the D (5 bases). The CDR3 length is 14 residues. V was pared by 5 bases and J by 3 bases, with 13 bases between. Germline V gives CDR1 MGHRA, CDR2 YSYEKL. This chain's CDR3 is CASSSVGGDTEAFF. The CDR3 region has the DNA TGCGCCAGCAGCTCCGTCGGGGGGGACACTGAAGCTTTCTTT.

This sequence joins TRBV29-1 and TRBJ2-7, with no clear D. CDR3 size: 11 residues. Germline-derived CDR1 and CDR2 are SQVTM and ANQGSEA. Trimming removed 7 bases at V and 3 bases at J, with 10 bases between. The CDR3 loop is CSAGGSYEQYF. The CDR3 region has the DNA TGCAGCGCGGGCGGTAGCTACGAGCAGTACTTC.

For this clone: Other DNA sequences of this sample code for an identical CDR3. The chain has TRBV9 and TRBJ1-5, with D perhaps matching TRBD1 (5 bases). The germline V gene encodes CDR1 SGDLS and CDR2 YYNGEE. The CDR3 is made up of 15 amino acids. V lost 0 bases and J 0 bases, leaving 7 bases between the germline ends. In DNA form, the CDR3 reads TGTGCCAGCAGCGTAGGGGGGGATAGCAATCAGCCCCAGCATTTT. It translates to CASSVGGDSNQPQHF.

J is TRBJ2-5 and V is TRBV7-9; the D gene is possibly TRBD1 (6 bases). Germline CDR1 and CDR2: SEHNR and FQNEAQ (reference sequence). This CDR3 is built from 14 residues. V was pared by 2 bases and J by 3 bases, with 10 bases between. The CDR3 region is CASSLWSGEETQYF. In DNA, the CDR3 is TGTGCCAGCAGCTTATGGTCAGGGGAAGAGACCCAGTACTTC.

This clone was seen only once. The chain joins TRBV5-1 to TRBJ2-7, with D possibly TRBD1 on 6 matching bases. V shed 0 bases and J shed 2 bases, with 15 bases lying between them. This CDR3 is built from 16 residues. Germline V gene lookup returns CDR1 SGHRS and CDR2 YFSETQ. CDR3: CASSLGGRGFTYEQYF. DNA for the CDR3: TGCGCCAGCAGCTTGGGGGGCAGGGGTTTTACCTACGAGCAGTACTTC.

The V and J genes are TRBV11-2 and TRBJ2-1, with a tentative D call TRBD2 (5 bases). The V gene lost 7 bases and the J gene lost 10 bases, with 14 bases spanning the gap. This CDR3 spans 12 amino acids. CDR1 is SGHAT and CDR2 is FQNNGV in the germline V gene. CDR3 sequence reads: CASTLADREQFF. The CDR3 DNA is TGTGCCAGCACCCTAGCAGACCGAGAGCAGTTCTTC.

The chain links TRBV6-5 to TRBJ2-7; 8 bases are shared with TRBD2. The CDR3 sequence is 13 residues long. Trimming at V came to 0 bases and at J to 5 bases, leaving 0 bases not matched to a gene. CDR1 is MNHEY and CDR2 is SVGAGI in the germline V gene. This CDR3 is CASSYSLADEQYF. CDR3 in DNA: TGTGCCAGCAGTTACTCACTAGCGGACGAGCAGTACTTC.

The rearrangement uses TRBV2 and TRBJ1-1, with D perhaps matching TRBD1 (6 bases). CDR1 and CDR2 from the germline V gene are SNHLY and FYNNEI. This CDR3 has 15 amino acids. V gave up 6 bases and J gave up 4 bases, with 18 bases separating them. CDR3 protein: CASRRGPRGATEAFF. CDR3 in DNA: TGTGCCAGCAGGCGGGGACCGCGGGGGGCCACTGAAGCTTTCTTT.

This clone was seen a few times. This chain connects TRBV5-1 to TRBJ1-3, with 10 bases that match TRBD1. J lost 4 bases, V lost 0 bases, and 4 bases had no gene match. Germline lookup yields CDR1 SGHRS and CDR2 YFSETQ. The CDR3 covers 16 residues. The CDR3 DNA reads as TGCGCCAGCAGCTTGGCCGGGGACAGGGGAGGAAACACCATATATTTT. This gives the protein CASSLAGDRGGNTIYF. Full variable domain (remainder filled in from reference TRBV5-1 and TRBJ1-3): KAGVTQTPRYLIKTRGQQVTLSCSPISGHRSVSWYQQTPGQGLQFLFEYFSETQRNKGNFPGRFSGRQFSNSRSEMNVSTLELGDSALYLCASSLAGDRGGNTIYFGEGSWLTVV.

The chain employs TRBV5-1 and TRBJ2-3; 10 bases map to TRBD1. Trimming took 2 bases from V and 10 from J; bases not matched to a gene: 10. The CDR3 has 15 amino acids. Germline V gives CDR1 SGHRS, CDR2 YFSETQ. In DNA, the CDR3 is TGCGCCAGCAGCTTAACGGGACAGGGGCCCAATCCGCAGTATTTT. As protein: CASSLTGQGPNPQYF.

The rearrangement uses TRBV19 and TRBJ1-5; unclear D gene. The CDR3 spans 15 residues. The ends were cut back, 2 bases at V and 0 bases at J, with 8 bases in the middle. Germline V gene lookup returns CDR1 LNHDA and CDR2 SQIVND (reference sequence). CDR3 sequence (DNA): TGTGCCAGTAGTATAATCCCAGGTAGCAATCAGCCCCAGCATTTT. It yields the protein CASSIIPGSNQPQHF.

The rearrangement links TRBV28 to TRBJ1-3, with D uncertain. The V and J ends lost 1 base and 0 bases respectively, with 7 bases between them. The length of the CDR3 is 15 residues. CDR1 is MDHEN, CDR2 SYDVKM, per germline. The CDR3 region has the DNA TGTGCCAGCAGTTTATTATCCTACTCTGGAAACACCATATATTTT. This sequence encodes CASSLLSYSGNTIYF.

V is TRBV28 and J is TRBJ1-2; 7 bases are a match to TRBD1. With 3 bases clipped from V and 4 bases from J, the junction kept 14 bases outside the gene matches. Looked up from germline, CDR1 is MDHEN and CDR2 is SYDVKM. This CDR3 contains 17 residues. CDR3 in DNA: TGTGCCAGCAGTTTGGTCACAGGGGTGGGGGTGAGCTATGGCTACACCTTC. This codes for CASSLVTGVGVSYGYTF.

The sample holds one count of this clone. The chain carries TRBV9 and TRBJ1-2, with D possibly being TRBD1 (6 bases). Between the trimmed V and J ends, which lost 5 bases and 4 bases, there was a span of 15 bases. The CDR3 is 14 residues long. Germline lookup yields CDR1 SGDLS and CDR2 YYNGEE. DNA for the CDR3: TGTGCCAGCAGGGGGGCCTCATCCGCCTATGGCTACACCTTC. Encoded protein: CASRGASSAYGYTF.

This chain links TRBV6-5 with TRBJ1-5, with D possibly being TRBD1 (6 bases). V dropped 4 bases and J dropped 6 bases, with 10 bases sitting between them. This CDR3 is 13 amino acids long. The germline V gene encodes CDR1 MNHEY and CDR2 SVGAGI. CDR3: CASSSGVVQPQHF. CDR3 DNA: TGTGCCAGCAGTTCAGGGGTGGTTCAGCCCCAGCATTTT.

V is TRBV24-1 and J is TRBJ1-5; D remains ambiguous. Germline CDR1 reads KGHDR; CDR2 reads SFDVKD. This CDR3 region has 13 residues. Trimming stripped 5 bases from V and 0 bases from J, with 4 bases between. The CDR3 loop is CATSVDSNQPQHF. DNA for the CDR3: TGTGCCACCAGTGTAGATAGCAATCAGCCCCAGCATTTT.

This clone was recorded once. V gene TRBV19 combines with J gene TRBJ2-7; 8 nucleotides align to TRBD2. Germline V lookup: CDR1 LNHDA, CDR2 SQIVND (reference sequence). There are 15 residues in the CDR3. Germline trimming cut 3 bases from V and 0 bases from J; bases unmatched to any gene: 4. The DNA for the CDR3 is TGTGCCAGTAGTATCGGCGGGGGGTACTCCTACGAGCAGTACTTC. It encodes CASSIGGGYSYEQYF.

A single count supports this clone. The V and J genes are TRBV9 and TRBJ2-1; 8 bases match TRBD2. The CDR3 runs to 15 residues. Unmatched junction bases numbered 8, after V lost 3 bases and J lost 6 bases. The germline V gene has CDR1 SGDLS and CDR2 YYNGEE. In DNA, the CDR3 is TGTGCCAGCAGCGAGAGCGGGAGTGGTATCAATGAGCAGTTCTTC. This gives the protein CASSESGSGINEQFF.

This sequence joins TRBV28 and TRBJ2-1; D uncertain. Germline-derived CDR1 and CDR2 are MDHEN and SYDVKM. CDR3 length: 12 residues. V was cut by 4 bases and J by 12 bases, with 13 bases left in between. The CDR3 here is CASSSKVLLQFF. In nucleotides, the CDR3 is TGTGCCAGCAGTTCCAAAGTCCTACTGCAGTTCTTC.

The chain links TRBV9 to TRBJ1-1, with 8 positions matching TRBD1. The CDR3 is 13 amino acids. The junction had 8 bases not matched to a gene; V was cut back by 6 bases and J by 7 bases. Germline CDR1 reads SGDLS; CDR2 reads YYNGEE. In nucleotides, the CDR3 is TGTGCCAGCACCCCATCGGACAGGGTTGAAGCTTTCTTT. This sequence encodes CASTPSDRVEAFF.

There are a few counts of this clone. The chain recombines TRBV18 with TRBJ1-2; possibly TRBD1 for D (5 bases). Per germline, CDR1 KGHSH and CDR2 LQKENI. Trimming removed 3 bases at V and 4 bases at J, with 18 bases between. The CDR3 is made up of 16 amino acids. This chain's CDR3 is CASSPDSPPQFYGYTF. The CDR3 nucleotides are TGTGCCAGCTCACCCGACAGCCCGCCACAATTCTATGGCTACACCTTC.

The V and J genes are TRBV14 and TRBJ2-3, with D unclear. Trimming shortened V by 4 bases and J by 2 bases, and 7 bases separated the two germline ends. In germline, CDR1 is SGHDN, CDR2 FVKESK. CDR3 length equals 13 residues. The CDR3 region has the DNA TGTGCCAGCAGCCGGCAGTCCACAGATACGCAGTATTTT. Its translation is CASSRQSTDTQYF.

The chain has TRBV6-2 or TRBV6-3 and TRBJ2-2; D is undetermined. V gave up 0 bases and J gave up 0 bases, with 14 bases separating them. Per the germline V gene, CDR1 is MNHEY and CDR2 is SVGEGT. The CDR3 runs to 18 residues. CDR3 in amino acids: CASSYSIVALANTGELFF. For the CDR3, the DNA is TGTGCCAGCAGTTACTCGATAGTAGCCTTGGCGAACACCGGGGAGCTGTTTTTT.

V and J are TRBV5-1 and TRBJ2-7, with 15 bases fitting TRBD2. V dropped 3 bases and J dropped 2; count of bases not matched to a gene: 15. The CDR3 length is 20 residues. Germline V CDR1 and CDR2: SGHRS, YFSETQ. CDR3 protein: CASSSSPRTSGRGETYEQYF. DNA for the CDR3: TGCGCCAGCAGCTCGTCCCCTCGGACTAGCGGGAGGGGTGAGACCTACGAGCAGTACTTC.

The chain joins TRBV7-6 to TRBJ1-2; D is uncertain. The V gene's germline CDR1 is SGHVS and CDR2 FNYEAQ. The V end lost 1 base, the J end lost 4 bases, and 7 bases lay between the germline ends. This CDR3 comprises 13 residues. As DNA, the CDR3 is TGTGCCAGCAGCTTAGACGGAGTCTATGGCTACACCTTC. Translated: CASSLDGVYGYTF.